This TCR beta chain was sequenced for a study of shared clonotypes between healthy human individuals. Study-level background: Contributing individuals were a couple of females and a few males aged 18 to 49.

The study's findings and limits: Rarefaction exposed incomplete sorted-subset sequencing despite large depth.

The CDR3 is made up of 14 amino acids. V shed 3 bases, J shed 6 bases, and the junction held 7 bases outside the gene matches. In germline, CDR1 is MNHNS, CDR2 SASEGT. Points on this clone: Its antigen is undetermined.

Deep level was the assay's run setting. Repertoires were generated with immunoSEQ multiplex PCR, while TCRdb's copy carries only in-frame clones and drops some. The sample includes 2 million to 2.5 million clones, 85% to 95% of them seen just once. The TCR originated in a man aged 18 to 35 in good health. The sample taken for sequencing was naive CD4+ T cells sorted from blood. Specified subset: CD45RA+ positively selected. The V call is TRBV6-1, the J call TRBJ1-2, with 7 bases matching TRBD1. The CDR3 region has the DNA TGTGCCAGCAGTGATGGGCCGGGACAGCATGGCTACACCTTC. Translating it yields CASSDGPGQHGYTF.